This T cell receptor beta chain emerged from a study of blood T cell repertoires in COVID-19. Whole-study context: From the United States, Italy and Spain came samples of acute and convalescent COVID-19.

Authors' processing steps: Cell counts per sample came from amplifying reference gene primers. TCRdb's copy holds only in-frame clones and misses some; the assay was immunoSEQ multiplex PCR. V, J and clone size derive from that table, while D and trimming were established from the DNA sequence. The profile shows about 80,000 clones, about four fifths of them singletons. This CDR3 region has 15 residues. Germline assignment: CDR1 SNHLY and CDR2 FYNNEI. V was cut by 8 bases and J by 5 bases, with 18 bases left in between. The sequenced sample was peripheral blood. The origin of this receptor is a human donor in a cohort sampled during active COVID-19. The chain has TRBV2 and TRBJ2-2; the D gene is possibly TRBD2 (5 bases). CDR3 region: CASGPRGVATGELFF. The CDR3 region has the DNA TGTGCCAGCGGGCCTCGGGGAGTTGCAACCGGGGAGCTGTTTTTT.